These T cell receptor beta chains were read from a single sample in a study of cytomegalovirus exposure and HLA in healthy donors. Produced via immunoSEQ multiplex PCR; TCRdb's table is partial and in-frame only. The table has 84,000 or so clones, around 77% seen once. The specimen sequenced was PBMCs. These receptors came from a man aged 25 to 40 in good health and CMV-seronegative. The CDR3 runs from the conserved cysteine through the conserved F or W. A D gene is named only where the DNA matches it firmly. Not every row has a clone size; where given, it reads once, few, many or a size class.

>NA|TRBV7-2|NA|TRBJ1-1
TGTGCCAGCAGTCCTCAGGGTTACGGCACTGAAGCTTTCTTT
CASSPQGYGTEAFF
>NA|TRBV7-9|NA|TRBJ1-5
TGTGCCAGCAGCTTAGGGAGGGGACGCAATCAGCCCCAGCATTTT
CASSLGRGRNQPQHF
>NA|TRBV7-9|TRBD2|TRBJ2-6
TGTGCCAGCAGCTCTTTGACTAGCGGGGCACACTCTGGGGCCAACGTCCTGACTTTC
CASSSLTSGAHSGANVLTF
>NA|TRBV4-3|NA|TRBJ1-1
TGCGCCAGCAGCCAAGATTTGTGGAGTGAAGCTTTCTTT
CASSQDLWSEAFF
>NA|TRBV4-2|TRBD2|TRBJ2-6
TGTGCCAGCAGCCAAGATTACGGGGGGGCCGCTGGGGCCAACGTCCTGACTTTC
CASSQDYGGAAGANVLTF
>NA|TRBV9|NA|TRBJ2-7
TGTGCCAGCAGCGTAGGCGCGGATAACTACGAGCAGTACTTC
CASSVGADNYEQYF
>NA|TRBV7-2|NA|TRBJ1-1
TGTGCCAGCAGCTTACACCAGGGGCTTGAAGCTTTCTTT
CASSLHQGLEAFF
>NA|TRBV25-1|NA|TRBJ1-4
TGTGCCAGCAGTGAACTCCCCTACAGGGAACTGTTTTTT
CASSELPYRELFF
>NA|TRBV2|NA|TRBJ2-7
TGTGCCAGCAGTGTGGAGTCGTACGAGCAGTACTTC
CASSVESYEQYF
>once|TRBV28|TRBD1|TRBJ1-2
TGTGCCAGCAGTGAGGGGGCTCTAGTCTATGGCTACACCTTC
CASSEGALVYGYTF
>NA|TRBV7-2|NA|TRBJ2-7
TGTGCCAGCAGCCTCGTCTTCTCCTACGAGCAGTACTTC
CASSLVFSYEQYF
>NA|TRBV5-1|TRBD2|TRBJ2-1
TGCGCCAGCAATCTTTTAGCGGGAGCGTACAATGAGCAGTTCTTC
CASNLLAGAYNEQFF
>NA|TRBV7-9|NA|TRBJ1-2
TGTTCCAGCACCCAACCGGGGAGATTCTTTAACTATGGCTACACCTTC
CSSTQPGRFFNYGYTF
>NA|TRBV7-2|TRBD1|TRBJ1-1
TGTGCCAGCAGCTTAGCCTCGACAGGGGGCGGAGAAGCTTTCTTT
CASSLASTGGGEAFF
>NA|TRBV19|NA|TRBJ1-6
TGTGCCAGTAGACAGGACCCCTATAATTCACCCCTCCACTTT
CASRQDPYNSPLHF
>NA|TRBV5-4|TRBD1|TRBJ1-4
TGTGCCAGCAGCCCGACAGGGAATACTAATGAAAAACTGTTTTTT
CASSPTGNTNEKLFF
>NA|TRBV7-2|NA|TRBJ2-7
TGTGCCAGCAGCCCTATGATGGGCGGGACCGAGCAGTACTTC
CASSPMMGGTEQYF
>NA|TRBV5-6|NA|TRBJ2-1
TGTGCCAGCAGCGGCAGGATAAGCTACAATGAGCAGTTCTTC
CASSGRISYNEQFF
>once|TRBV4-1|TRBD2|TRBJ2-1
TGCGCCAGCAGCCAAGTGGCGGGACTAGCGGCCCACAATGAGCAGTTCTTC
CASSQVAGLAAHNEQFF
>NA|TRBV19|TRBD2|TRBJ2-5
TGTGCCAGTAGTATTCTTAGCGGGACGGGGGAAGAGACCCAGTACTTC
CASSILSGTGEETQYF
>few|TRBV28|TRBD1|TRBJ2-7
TGTGCCAGCAGGATGGACAGGGAACTTTACGAGCAGTACTTC
CASRMDRELYEQYF
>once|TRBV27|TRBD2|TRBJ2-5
TGTGCCAGCAGTCTGGGACTAGGGGAGACCCAGTACTTC
CASSLGLGETQYF
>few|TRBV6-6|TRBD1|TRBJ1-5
TGTGCCATCTCGGGACAGGAAAATCAGCCCCAGCATTTT
CAISGQENQPQHF
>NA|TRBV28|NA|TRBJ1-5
TGTGCCAGCAGTTTAGTGGCAGGTAATCAGCCCCAGCATTTT
CASSLVAGNQPQHF
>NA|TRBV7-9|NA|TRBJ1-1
TGTTCCAGCAGCTTAGGGGCAGCTGAAGCTTTCTTT
CSSSLGAAEAFF
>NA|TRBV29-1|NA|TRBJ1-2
TGCAGCGTTGATTTGGGGACACGCTATGGCTACACCTTC
CSVDLGTRYGYTF
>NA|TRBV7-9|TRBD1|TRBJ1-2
TGTGCCAGCAGCCGTACCGGGACAGGGCGGAACTATGGCTACACCTTC
CASSRTGTGRNYGYTF
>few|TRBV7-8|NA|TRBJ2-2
TGTGCCAGCAGCTTGGCGGGGGCCACCGGGGAGCTGTTTTTT
CASSLAGATGELFF
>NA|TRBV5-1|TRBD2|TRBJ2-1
TGCGCCAGCAGCTCACCTAGGACTAGCGGAAGCTCCTACAATGAGCAGTTCTTC
CASSSPRTSGSSYNEQFF
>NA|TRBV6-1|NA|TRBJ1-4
TGTGCCAGCAGTGATGAAATAGGCAGAGGTAATGAAAAACTGTTTTTT
CASSDEIGRGNEKLFF
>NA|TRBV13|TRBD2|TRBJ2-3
TGTGCCAGCAGCTTTAGACTAGCGGTAGGGGATACGCAGTACTTT
CASSFRLAVGDTQYF
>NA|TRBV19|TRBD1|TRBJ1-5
TGTGCCAGTACGCCTGCGGACAGGGGGGACGCTCAGCCCCAGCATTTT
CASTPADRGDAQPQHF
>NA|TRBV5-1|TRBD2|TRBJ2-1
TGCGCCAGCTTGCCAGCGGGAGTGGGGTCTGGGGAGCAGTTCTTC
CASLPAGVGSGEQFF
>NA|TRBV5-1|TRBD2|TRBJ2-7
TGCGCCAGCAGCATACCGAGCGGGGGGGAATCCTACGAGCAGTACTTC
CASSIPSGGESYEQYF
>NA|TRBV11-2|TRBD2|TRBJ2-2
TGTGCCAGCAGCTTCCCGACTAGCGGAGCTAACACCGGGGAGCTGTTTTTT
CASSFPTSGANTGELFF
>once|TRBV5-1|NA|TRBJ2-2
TGCGCCAGCAGCTTGGTCTTATCGGTTGCAGGGACCGGGGAGCTGTTTTTT
CASSLVLSVAGTGELFF
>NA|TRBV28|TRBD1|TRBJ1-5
TGTGCCAGCAGTTTGTACCGCGGGACAGGGGGTCAGCCCCAGCATTTT
CASSLYRGTGGQPQHF
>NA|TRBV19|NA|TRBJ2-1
TGTGCCAGTAGTGCCTGGGACAAACCCTACAATGAGCAGTTCTTC
CASSAWDKPYNEQFF
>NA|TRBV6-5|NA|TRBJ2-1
TGTGCCAGCAGATTTAGCGGAAGCTCCTACAATGAGCAGTTCTTC
CASRFSGSSYNEQFF
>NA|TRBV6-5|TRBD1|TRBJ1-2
TGTGCCAGCAGCCGGACAGGCGTCTATGGCTACACCTTC
CASSRTGVYGYTF
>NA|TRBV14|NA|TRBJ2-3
TGTGCCAGCAGCCAAGTGGCCGGGTCAAACACAGATACGCAGTATTTT
CASSQVAGSNTDTQYF
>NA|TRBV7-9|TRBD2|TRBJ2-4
TGTGCCAGCAGCTTAGAAGGTAGCGGGAGGGCACAGGTCAAAAACATTCAGTACTTC
CASSLEGSGRAQVKNIQYF
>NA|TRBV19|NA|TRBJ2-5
TGTGCCAGTAGTTCAACCCTCGACCGGGACTTCAGGGAGACCCAGTACTTC
CASSSTLDRDFRETQYF
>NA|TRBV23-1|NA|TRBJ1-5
TGCGCCAGCAGTCACCAACAGGGCTTTAGCAATCAGCCCCAGCATTTT
CASSHQQGFSNQPQHF
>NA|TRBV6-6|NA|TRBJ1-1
TGTGCCAGCAGTTACCTGGACGTCAGGGCTCACGCTGAAGCTTTCTTT
CASSYLDVRAHAEAFF
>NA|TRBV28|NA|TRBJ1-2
TGTGCCATAGGTCGGGCTACCGCGGGCTTCATCGGCTACACCTTC
CAIGRATAGFIGYTF
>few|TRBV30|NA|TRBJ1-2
TGTGCCTGGATGCGGCAGGGCGGCGTTGGCTACACCTTC
CAWMRQGGVGYTF
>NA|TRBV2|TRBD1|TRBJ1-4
TGTGCCAGCAGGGGGGACAGTAATGAAAAACTGTTTTTT
CASRGDSNEKLFF
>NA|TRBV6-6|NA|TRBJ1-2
TGTGCCAGCAGTTACGGTGAGGGCAGCTATGGCTACACCTTC
CASSYGEGSYGYTF
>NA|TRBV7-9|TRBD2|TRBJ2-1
TGTGCCAGCAGCTCCGGGACTAGCTCGGATGAGCAGTTCTTC
CASSSGTSSDEQFF
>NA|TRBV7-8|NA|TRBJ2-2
TGTGCCAGCAGCTCCAGGGGAGGGACCGGGGAGCTGTTTTTT
CASSSRGGTGELFF
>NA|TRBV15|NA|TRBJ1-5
TGTGCCACCAGCAGAGGTATTAGCAATCAGCCCCAGCATTTT
CATSRGISNQPQHF
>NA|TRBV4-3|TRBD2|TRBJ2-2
TGCGCCAGCAGCCAAGATCCTAGCGGGGGGGCCGGGGAGCTGTTTTTT
CASSQDPSGGAGELFF
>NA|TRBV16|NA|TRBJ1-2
TGTGCCAGCAGCCCACAGGAATATGGCTACACCTTC
CASSPQEYGYTF